The 32 T cell receptor beta chains listed next were all sequenced from one sample in a study of blood T cell repertoires in COVID-19. Here immunoSEQ multiplex PCR was the method, and the copy in TCRdb shows in-frame clones only, minus some. This table has approximately 120,000 clones, roughly 85% appearing once. The sequencing sample was made of peripheral blood. Receptors were obtained from an elderly woman with acute or convalescent COVID-19.

The V and J genes are TRBV28 and TRBJ1-5; 10 bases line up with TRBD1. CDR3 size: 17 residues. The germline CDR1 and CDR2 sequences are MDHEN and SYDVKM. V was clipped by 5 bases and J by 7 bases; unmatched bases: 14. CDR3 coding DNA: TGTGCCAGCAGTCCCCTACCCGGGACAGGGGAAGGACAGCCCCAGCATTTT. It is translated as CASSPLPGTGEGQPQHF.

CDR3 region: CASSLARIGPELFF. As DNA, the CDR3 is TGTGCCAGCAGCTTAGCGCGGATAGGTCCGGAGCTGTTTTTT. The chain has TRBV7-9 and TRBJ2-2; D unclear. This CDR3 spans 14 amino acids. V was shortened by 0 bases and J by 10 bases, with 12 bases between the two germline ends. Germline values: CDR1 SEHNR, CDR2 FQNEAQ (reference sequence).

The chain carries TRBV11-3 and TRBJ2-3; D is unresolved. Germline CDR1 reads SGHNT; CDR2 reads YENEEA. The germline V and J ends were trimmed by 1 base and 0 bases, with 5 bases remaining between them. The CDR3 spans 14 residues. In nucleotides, the CDR3 is TGTGCCAGCAGCTTAGGACACAGCACAGATACGCAGTATTTT. Translating gives CASSLGHSTDTQYF.

The chain recombines TRBV18 with TRBJ1-1; D gene unclear. The CDR3 loop spans 13 amino acids. Germline V gene sequence: CDR1 KGHSH, CDR2 LQKENI. Trimming took off 8 bases at V and 7 bases at J, with 17 bases between the two ends. The CDR3 coding sequence is TGTGCCAGCGGCGGGCAAAAAGCCATTGAAGCTTTCTTT. Translated, it gives CASGGQKAIEAFF.

The chain links TRBV5-1 to TRBJ2-5, with D perhaps matching TRBD1 (6 bases). Germline V gene data show CDR1 as SGHRS and CDR2 as YFSETQ. This CDR3 region has 13 residues. Trimming cost V 7 bases and J 4 bases, with 14 bases left between them. The CDR3 DNA follows: TGCGCCAGCTGTACAGGGATTGGAGAGACCCAGTACTTC. This encodes CASCTGIGETQYF.

The chain is built from TRBV27 and TRBJ2-5, with D maybe TRBD1 (5 bases). Germline lookup yields CDR1 MNHEY and CDR2 SMNVEV (reference sequence). This CDR3 region has 13 residues. The V end lost 3 bases, the J end lost 2 bases, and 7 bases lay between the germline ends. CDR3: CASSLDKQETQYF. The DNA for the CDR3 is TGTGCCAGCAGTTTGGACAAACAAGAGACCCAGTACTTC.

The chain has TRBV5-4 and TRBJ2-3, with TRBD2 identical over 13 bases. Germline assignment: CDR1 SGHNT and CDR2 YYREEE (reference sequence). There are 19 residues in the CDR3. The ends lost 4 bases at V and 5 bases at J; junction bases unmatched: 16. In DNA, the CDR3 is TGTGCCAGCAGCAGAGCGACTAGCGGGGGGCGGACAGCCGAAGATACGCAGTATTTT. Translation gives CASSRATSGGRTAEDTQYF.

The chain carries TRBV5-1 and TRBJ1-1; possible D gene TRBD1, 6 bases. From germline, CDR1 is SGHRS and CDR2 YFSETQ. The CDR3 contains 16 residues. V shed 1 base and J shed 8 bases, with 21 bases lying between them. Here the CDR3 DNA reads TGCGCCAGCAGCTTGTCATTAATCGGGGGGCAGGGCGAAGCTTTCTTT. Translation: CASSLSLIGGQGEAFF.

This chain connects TRBV7-3 to TRBJ1-1; D call uncertain. Germline lookup yields CDR1 SGHTA and CDR2 FQGTGA. V lost 2 bases and J 4 bases, leaving 11 bases between the germline ends. The CDR3 sequence is 14 residues long. CDR3 amino acids: CASSLGAGSTEAFF. In nucleotides, the CDR3 is TGTGCCAGCAGCTTAGGCGCAGGATCCACTGAAGCTTTCTTT.

The rearrangement joins TRBV7-8 to TRBJ2-1, with D possibly TRBD2 on 5 matching bases. V was shortened by 3 bases and J by 5 bases, with 8 bases between the two germline ends. CDR3 size: 13 residues. Germline V CDR1 and CDR2: SGHVS, FQNEAQ. The CDR3 reads CASSFGGHNEQFF. Written as DNA, the CDR3 is TGTGCCAGCAGCTTCGGCGGGCACAATGAGCAGTTCTTC.

The chain is built from TRBV7-2 and TRBJ1-1; TRBD1 is a possible D gene (6 bases). Germline CDR1 is SGHTA and CDR2 is FQGNSA. CDR3 length equals 15 residues. V shed 5 bases and J shed 4 bases, with 17 bases lying between them. The CDR3 coding sequence is TGTGCCAGCAGCACCAGAGGACAGTCGCTCACTGAAGCTTTCTTT. Amino acids: CASSTRGQSLTEAFF.

The V call is TRBV7-7, the J call TRBJ2-5; 8 bases are shared with TRBD2. Germline V gene sequence: CDR1 SSHAT, CDR2 FNYEAQ (reference sequence). V lost 0 bases, J lost 4 bases, and 7 bases stayed unmatched. The CDR3 totals 16 residues. DNA of the CDR3: TGTGCCAGCAGCTTAGCGCCTGCGGGGGGAGGAGAGACCCAGTACTTC. This codes for CASSLAPAGGGETQYF. The whole variable domain, remainder taken from reference TRBV7-7 and TRBJ2-5, is GAGVSQSPRYKVTKRGQDVTLRCDPISSHATLYWYQQALGQGPEFLTYFNYEAQPDKSGLPSDRFSAERPEGSISTLTIQRTEQRDSAMYRCASSLAPAGGGETQYFGPGTRLLVL.

This rearrangement joins TRBV19 to TRBJ1-5, with 8 bases lining up with TRBD1. The junction had 9 bases not matched to a gene; V was cut back by 7 bases and J by 4 bases. Germline-derived CDR1 and CDR2 are LNHDA and SQIVND (reference sequence). The length of the CDR3 is 15 residues. The chain's CDR3 is CASTPDRGRNQPQHF. DNA for the CDR3: TGTGCCAGTACCCCCGACAGGGGAAGAAATCAGCCCCAGCATTTT. The variable domain in full, completed from reference TRBV19 and TRBJ1-5, reads DGGITQSPKYLFRKEGQNVTLSCEQNLNHDAMYWYRQDPGQGLRLIYYSQIVNDFQKGDIAEGYSVSREKKESFPLTVTSAQKNPTAFYLCASTPDRGRNQPQHFGDGTRLSIL.

The V call is TRBV6-5, the J call TRBJ1-1, with TRBD1 matching over 9 bases. CDR3 length: 15 residues. V shed 2 bases, J shed 4 bases, and the junction held 5 bases outside the gene matches. Germline V gene lookup returns CDR1 MNHEY and CDR2 SVGAGI. The CDR3 region is CASSYKPTGGTEAFF. The CDR3 DNA is TGTGCCAGCAGTTACAAACCGACAGGGGGCACTGAAGCTTTCTTT.

V gene TRBV10-3 combines with J gene TRBJ2-2; D might be TRBD1 (6 bases). V lost 7 bases, J lost 0 bases, and 18 bases lay in between. This CDR3 is 17 amino acids long. Per germline, CDR1 ENHRY and CDR2 SYGVKD. CDR3 sequence: CAIIPSGQTANTGELFF. The CDR3 DNA follows: TGTGCCATCATCCCTTCGGGACAAACAGCGAACACCGGGGAGCTGTTTTTT.

The chain uses TRBV3-1 (or the pseudogene TRBV3-2) and TRBJ1-2, with 9 bases that match TRBD1. The V segment lost 3 bases and the J segment 5 bases; nucleotides outside the gene matches: 10. CDR1 and CDR2 (germline): LGHDT, YNNKEL (reference sequence). This CDR3 is built from 16 residues. The CDR3 loop is CASSQPGTGREYGYTF. CDR3 DNA sequence: TGTGCCAGCAGCCAGCCCGGGACAGGGAGAGAGTATGGCTACACCTTC.

The chain carries TRBV12-3 or TRBV12-4 and TRBJ2-3; D ambiguous. The germline V and J ends were trimmed by 3 bases and 2 bases, with 3 bases remaining between them. This CDR3 region has 12 residues. The CDR3 nucleotides are TGTGCCAGCAGTTTTTACACAGATACGCAGTATTTT. Protein sequence: CASSFYTDTQYF.

The V and J genes are TRBV5-1 and TRBJ2-5; TRBD1 aligns across 9 bases. Trimming at V came to 4 bases and at J to 3 bases, leaving 7 bases not matched to a gene. Germline lookup yields CDR1 SGHRS and CDR2 YFSETQ. The CDR3 has 15 residues. CDR3 in DNA: TGCGCCAGCAGCGTAAGGACAGGGGTGGAAGAGACCCAGTACTTC. Translated, it gives CASSVRTGVEETQYF.

The chain joins TRBV4-2 to TRBJ2-1; the D gene is possibly TRBD1 (6 bases). Germline CDR1 LGHNA, CDR2 YNFKEQ. The CDR3 loop spans 17 amino acids. The V end lost 1 base, the J end lost 0 bases, and 13 bases lay between the germline ends. CDR3 in amino acids: CASSQGDTGTSYNEQFF. The CDR3 coding sequence is TGTGCCAGCAGCCAAGGGGACACTGGAACCTCCTACAATGAGCAGTTCTTC.

The rearrangement uses TRBV19 and TRBJ1-5, with D perhaps TRBD1 (5 bases). V lost 4 bases, J lost 0 bases, and 16 bases lay in between. Germline values: CDR1 LNHDA, CDR2 SQIVND (reference sequence). The CDR3 is 17 residues long. CDR3: CASSTGRGPYSNQPQHF. The CDR3 nucleotides are TGTGCCAGTAGTACCGGAAGGGGCCCGTATAGCAATCAGCCCCAGCATTTT.

This chain connects TRBV18 to TRBJ1-1; D is perhaps TRBD1 (6 bases). The CDR3 is made up of 15 amino acids. V lost 2 bases to trimming and J lost 3 bases, with 13 bases between them. Germline lookup yields CDR1 KGHSH and CDR2 LQKENI. The CDR3 region is CASSPAQGVYTEAFF. DNA for the CDR3: TGTGCCAGCTCACCAGCACAGGGAGTTTACACTGAAGCTTTCTTT.

The chain employs TRBV7-2 and TRBJ2-1, with D unresolved. The CDR3 runs 14 residues. V was trimmed by 1 base and J by 9 bases, leaving 13 bases between them. Looked up from germline, CDR1 is SGHTA and CDR2 is FQGNSA. The DNA for the CDR3 is TGTGCCAGCAGCTTAGTGGTTTTAGCTACTGAGCAGTTCTTC. Amino acids: CASSLVVLATEQFF.

This rearrangement joins TRBV6-1 to TRBJ1-4; D is perhaps TRBD1 (6 bases). Trimming shortened V by 1 base and J by 5 bases, and 8 bases separated the two germline ends. Germline assignment: CDR1 MNHNS and CDR2 SASEGT. There are 14 residues in the CDR3. CDR3 DNA: TGTGCCAGCAGTGAAGTCAGGGGAAATGAAAAACTGTTTTTT. It yields the protein CASSEVRGNEKLFF.

The chain uses TRBV6-1 and TRBJ2-1; D is undetermined. The V and J ends lost 1 base and 6 bases respectively, with 4 bases between them. CDR1 and CDR2 (germline): MNHNS, SASEGT. The CDR3 consists of 12 residues. As DNA, the CDR3 is TGTGCCAGCAGTGAAGTGCGCAATGAGCAGTTCTTC. It is translated as CASSEVRNEQFF.

J is TRBJ1-1 and V is TRBV2; a possible D gene is TRBD1 (6 bases). The CDR3 sequence is 14 residues long. V lost 5 bases, J lost 11 bases, and 21 bases lay in between. In germline, CDR1 is SNHLY, CDR2 FYNNEI. CDR3 nucleotides: TGTGCCAGCAGTTCTGGGGCCACAGGGCGAAGTGCTTTCTTT. It specifies CASSSGATGRSAFF.

This clone was detected only a few times. The J gene is TRBJ2-4, the V gene TRBV7-3; D perhaps matches TRBD1 (5 bases). The CDR3 consists of 15 residues. The germline CDR1 and CDR2 sequences are SGHTA and FQGTGA. Trimming left V 5 bases short and J 7 bases short, with 18 bases between. CDR3 in DNA: TGTGCCAGCAGCGCTGCAGGCCCAGGGCACAACATTCAGTACTTC. As protein: CASSAAGPGHNIQYF.

The chain has TRBV6-6 and TRBJ2-5; D is undetermined. Looked up from germline, CDR1 is MNHNY and CDR2 is SVGAGI (reference sequence). Trimming stripped 5 bases from V and 5 bases from J, with 6 bases between. The CDR3 covers 11 residues. The CDR3, as DNA: TGTGCCAGCAGTGCTCGGGAGACCCAGTACTTC. This translates into CASSARETQYF.

The V gene is TRBV6-5, the J gene TRBJ2-3, with 8 nucleotides matching TRBD2. CDR1 MNHEY and CDR2 SVGAGI come from the germline V gene. V was pared by 8 bases and J by 7 bases, with 11 bases of the junction left unmatched. The CDR3 is 14 amino acids. The CDR3 loop reads CASRWLAGPHTQYF. CDR3 DNA: TGTGCCAGCCGGTGGTTAGCGGGGCCCCATACGCAGTATTTT.

This chain uses TRBV18 with TRBJ1-2; maybe TRBD1 (6 bases). Germline CDR1 reads KGHSH; CDR2 reads LQKENI. This CDR3 comprises 12 residues. Trimming removed 5 bases from V and 6 bases from J, with 10 bases in between. The CDR3 DNA reads TGTGCCAGCTCATCGGACAGAAATGGCTACACCTTC. Its protein is CASSSDRNGYTF.

The J gene is TRBJ1-1, the V gene TRBV28; D not resolved. The CDR3 consists of 11 residues. Trimming took 10 bases from V and 4 from J, leaving 10 bases between them. Germline values: CDR1 MDHEN, CDR2 SYDVKM. The CDR3 protein is CATKEFTEAFF. CDR3 in DNA: TGTGCCACTAAAGAGTTCACTGAAGCTTTCTTT.

CDR3 loop: CASEQGAHAGELFF. DNA for the CDR3: TGTGCCAGCGAGCAGGGGGCGCACGCCGGGGAGCTGTTTTTT. The V and J genes are TRBV6-5 and TRBJ2-2; 8 bases line up with TRBD1. Looked up from germline, CDR1 is MNHEY and CDR2 is SVGAGI. The CDR3 spans 14 residues. Losses at the gene ends were 8 bases for V and 6 bases for J; bases not matched to a gene: 8.

This clone was observed once. The chain combines TRBV4-2 with TRBJ1-2; 10 bases map to TRBD1. V shed 1 base, J shed 2 bases, and the junction held 4 bases outside the gene matches. CDR3 size: 16 residues. Germline assignment: CDR1 LGHNA and CDR2 YNFKEQ. Here the CDR3 reads CASSQGQGQGNYGYTF. CDR3 sequence (DNA): TGTGCCAGCAGCCAAGGCCAGGGACAGGGGAACTATGGCTACACCTTC.